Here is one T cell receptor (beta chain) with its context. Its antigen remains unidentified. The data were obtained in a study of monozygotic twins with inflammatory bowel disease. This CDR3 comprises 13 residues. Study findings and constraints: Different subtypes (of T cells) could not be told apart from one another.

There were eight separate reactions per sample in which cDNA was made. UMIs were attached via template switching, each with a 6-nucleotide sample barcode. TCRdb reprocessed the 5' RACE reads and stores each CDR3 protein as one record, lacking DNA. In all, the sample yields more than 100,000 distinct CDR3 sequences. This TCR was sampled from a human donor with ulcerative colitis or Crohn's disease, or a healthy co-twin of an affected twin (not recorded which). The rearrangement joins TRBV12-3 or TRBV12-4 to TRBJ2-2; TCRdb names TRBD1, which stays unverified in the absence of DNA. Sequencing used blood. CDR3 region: CASNTGGTGELFF.